Below, one T cell receptor beta chain is given with its context. Its binding antigen is unknown. Base qualities are missing; no much larger clone stands one base away. Library creation used the immunoSEQ multiplex PCR assay. For the multiplex PCR, a mixture combining 60 forward primers for TCR Vbeta segments and 13 reverse primers for TCR Jbeta segments was used. A multiplex PCR assay on genomic DNA amplified the CDR3 region of rearranged TCR beta genes. The amplified TCR beta libraries were sequenced on the Illumina HiSeq System as 87-base-pair reads. On the authors' methods: Across the 666 repertoires, a later analysis counted 78 million or so unique TCR beta chains, 9 million to 14 million of which were shared by at least two donors. Raw reads were error-corrected and collapsed into unique sequences by a nearest-neighbor algorithm in which closely related sequences were merged to remove PCR and sequencing errors. To assign V, D and J gene segments, CDR3 sequences were aligned to IMGT reference sequences. For a sequence to be retained, a match of at least six nucleotides was required to both a V gene segment and a J gene segment. A rearrangement counted as productive if the CDR3 had no stop codons and remained in frame with V and J, and every other rearrangement counted as non-productive. CDR3 was defined by IMGT convention, running from the second conserved V-encoded cysteine to the conserved J-encoded phenylalanine. The earlier analysis of about 590 of the donors excluded sequences that lacked an unambiguous match to a single V gene segment. An earlier analysis of approximately 590 of the donors called V segments functional above 56.7% productive rearrangements and segregating when the between-donor standard deviation exceeded 5%. To diagnose cytomegalovirus status from the catalog of TCR beta chain sequences, a statistical classification framework was built. V and J gene assignment, in a later analysis, came from comparing TCR nucleotide sequences with IMGT/GENE-DB human TR gene sequences. The TCRdist pipeline was used in a later analysis to assign CDR3 sequences and most-parsimonious VDJ recombination scenarios. A later analysis defined each TCR beta chain by its CDR3 amino acid sequence plus V-gene family, and excluded reads lacking a unique V-gene family. As a way to deal with suspected cross-contamination and a sequencing artifact, a later analysis dropped hundreds of nucleotide sequences that were highly shared and had low generation probability. For each public chain, a later analysis derived a clonal expansion index from normalized ranks of inferred template counts within each repertoire. In a later analysis, generation probabilities were computed with a VDJ recombination model fitted to out-of-frame rearrangements, and the resulting probabilities were checked against IGoR. In a later analysis, TCR-TCR, TCR-HLA and TCR-CMV co-occurrence was scored with hypergeometric tests, and a repertoire-size bias correction was applied to TCR pairs. False discovery rates were estimated in a later analysis by permuting HLA or CMV assignments 20 times. In a later analysis, co-occurring TCRs were grouped with DBSCAN, and TCRdist sequence similarity was added when clustering was performed within HLA-allele-positive subsets. Repertoires with fewer than 30,000 or more than 120,000 public chains, plus five repertoires with anomalous nucleotide sharing, were excluded from co-occurrence clustering. Not all clones reach the TCRdb copy of this immuneACCESS table, which keeps in-frame sequences only. Checked studies attribute under half of the gap to unresolved V genes and leave the rest unexplained. That table is the source of V, J and clone size, and D and trimming were worked out from the DNA. For this sample the table gives about 84,000 clones, of which approximately 90% were detected only once. The ten top clones hold under 2.5% of the sample.

The data stem from a study of cytomegalovirus exposure and HLA in healthy donors (dated by TCRdb to the late 2010s). Regarding the research as a whole: An earlier analysis of some 600 of the donors reported approximately 260 Gb of sequence data and around 110 million unique TCR beta sequences obtained from approximately 180 million T cells. On average, over 200,000 unique TCR beta nucleotide sequences were sequenced per donor among 398 genotyped donors of the cohort, with approximately 18% of those sequences being non-productive. HLA typing covered class I and class II loci at four-digit resolution. Approximately 300 gigabases of sequencing data and approximately 92 million unique TCR sequences made up an early release that covered 500 to 650 HLA-typed donors. Of the roughly 400 genotyped donors, approximately 83% fell in the genetic ancestry cluster associated with self-reported Caucasian donors. A separate validation cohort of over 95 different subjects was used in addition to the roughly 700-subject first cohort. The study profiled the T cell repertoires of fewer than 850 subjects by immunosequencing and related them to cytomegalovirus serostatus. The study aimed to test whether signatures of past pathogen exposure could be identified by cataloging public T cell receptors. To predict cytomegalovirus infection status, the study brought together high-throughput TCR immunosequencing, statistical association of individual TCRs with disease status, and machine learning. Every repertoire in the discovery cohort had been generated on one and the same sequencing platform. Typing coverage varied by locus: roughly 629-630 donors for A, B, C, DRB1 and DQB1; approximately 560 for DQA1; nearly 610 for DPA1; some 470 for DPB1. Rather than drawing on any new phenotypic data, the later analysis identified candidate immune exposures from TCR beta sequences and the way those sequences occurred across donors. Alongside the repertoire data, information on donor age, sex, ethnicity and CMV serostatus was compiled. Roughly 5 DR-DQ haplotypes were handled as single units for association and clustering, since linkage in the cohort was strong. To decide whether each TCR beta V gene segment behaved as functional or pseudogenic, an earlier analysis of nearly 600 of the donors relied on high-throughput TCR beta sequencing. A later analysis re-examined previously published TCR beta repertoires from just over 650 donors and added high-resolution HLA genotyping to investigate patterns of TCR occurrence. A later genetic analysis took genome-wide SNP genotypes for about 55% of the 666 donors and used that subset as a discovery cohort.

Beyond this particular receptor, the publication reports: The classifier was reported to diagnose cytomegalovirus status with high specificity and sensitivity in both the original cohort and the validation cohort. The cohort was sequenced for TCR beta chains only, and without alpha or paired-chain data the features that could be detected were limited. Strong co-occurrence of HLA alleles, especially DR and DQ, made assigning TCR associations to individual alleles difficult. Compared with equally common non-associated chains, HLA-associated TCR beta chains in a later analysis were more clonally expanded and had lower generation probabilities. In a later analysis, most CMV-associated TCR beta chains were found to appear HLA-restricted, with HLA associations seemingly driven largely by CMV exposure. The study listed over 150 TCR beta chains as associated with cytomegalovirus. An earlier analysis of 587 of the donors showed that most TCR beta V segments appeared in productive rearrangements either about 90% or about 30% of the time, which broadly matched IMGT annotations. Immune exposure information for the cohort was limited to CMV serostatus. Some IMGT-functional V segments, including TRBV6-2 and TRBV6-3, could not be told apart with the 87-base-pair reads, so those segments were excluded. The authors suggested that the approach could potentially be generalized to other disease states and immunological phenotypes. According to a later genetic analysis, donors in an Asian-associated ancestry cluster had fewer N-insertions in productive TCRs than the approximately 700-donor mean. A few of the identified cytomegalovirus-associated TCR beta chains were confirmed in vitro to be specific for cytomegalovirus antigens. While some public TCRs were present in many individuals, most TCR sequences turned up only very rarely across donors. A later analysis reported that several top co-occurrence clusters appeared linked to parvovirus B19, influenza, CMV and Epstein-Barr virus. The presence/absence analyses assumed that sequencing depth was roughly uniform across donors, and that assumption may not be true. Because counts were too low, around 18 rarely observed V segments, including chromosome 9 orphons, were left out of the earlier analysis of about 620 of the donors. The sequencing pipeline was judged likely to have produced a cluster of highly shared sequence variants as a technical artifact. At a false discovery rate of 0.05, a later analysis linked under 20,000 TCR beta sequences to specific HLA alleles. A further reported finding was that TCR beta sequences accurately predicted the HLA-A and HLA-B alleles for most subjects in the first cohort. HLA typing was unavailable for some donors at each locus, so association tests used only the typed subset. A later analysis found that TCR association rates varied across HLA loci, with DRB1 alleles showing the most associated TCRs and HLA-C alleles the fewest. Linkage disequilibrium might explain the correlated functional status among segregating V segments, but an unknown experimental factor could not be excluded. In a later genetic analysis, a missense DCLRE1C variant was associated with V-gene and J-gene trimming of TCR beta chains, and the association was replicated in an independent cohort.

The cohort comprised under 700 healthy bone marrow donors. At the time of sampling, all cohort members were nominally healthy, though unrecorded immune exposures were likely present. The donor tested CMV seronegative and was one of the 352 seronegative cohort members. Every donor gave a peripheral blood sample, and the peripheral blood mononuclear cells from that sample were used for TCR beta sequencing. The Qiagen DNeasy Blood Extraction Kit was used to extract genomic DNA from the blood cell samples. The junction shows trimming of 4 bases on V and 3 bases on J, plus 16 bases between the germline ends. The germline V gene (reference sequence) specifies LNHDA as CDR1 and SQIVND as CDR2. From the cysteine through the phenylalanine, the CDR3 covers 15 amino acids. Only CDR3 DNA remains: 45 bases, in frame from the first base.

The rearrangement joined TRBV19 to TRBJ2-7; a tentative D match to TRBD2 spans 6 bases. The sample taken for sequencing was PBMCs. The receptor's source is a man aged 18 to 29 in good health and CMV-seronegative. The DNA sequence reads TGTGCCAGTAGTACCAGGTCGGGACTGAGCTACGAGCAGTACTTC. This is translated as CASSTRSGLSYEQYF.